This note documents a single T cell receptor (beta chain) sequence. Its specific antigen is unknown. Base-call qualities are not available, and no considerably larger clone is one nucleotide away. The sample originates from a study of CD8 T cells in Susac syndrome (dated by TCRdb to about 2019). For context, the study as a whole: Among the Susac syndrome patients who were sequenced, clinically active disease was present in about six and clinical remission was observed in roughly 8. At blood withdrawal, Susac syndrome patients were either therapy-naive, taking corticosteroids (in some cases with IVIg as well), or taking IVIg alone. The study used repertoire sequencing to test whether antigen drove CD8+ T cell activation and differentiation in Susac syndrome.

V and J are trimmed by 5 bases and 4 bases, and the gene matches miss 4 bases of the junction. The CDR3 contains 13 residues, cysteine and phenylalanine counted. Only CDR3 DNA remains: 39 bases, in frame from the first base. CDR1 LGHDT and CDR2 YNNKEL are derived from the germline V gene (reference sequence). Broader findings and caveats from the paper: The TCR sequencing and HLA analysis was acknowledged to have included a relatively small number of individuals. In the CD4+ T cell repertoire of Susac syndrome patients, clonal expansion was not detected.

RNA was extracted with the RNeasy kit and roughly 0.45 to 1 ug was reverse transcribed using random hexamers. The immunoSEQ multiplex PCR assay, covering 54 Vbeta and 13 Jbeta segments, was used to amplify TCR beta CDR3 regions. Bias from PCR amplification was corrected by using a synthetic template baseline for primer optimization and for computational correction. The authors' analysis ran thus. Reads were annotated to V, D and J genes according to IMGT and were analyzed with immunoSEQ Analyzer, with only productive sequences retained. Clonality was calculated as one minus the Shannon entropy normalized by log2 of the number of productive unique sequences. Public and private clones were assessed among the 100 most prevalent clones of each patient and control. Susac-specific clones were defined as absent from healthy and MS cohorts, about 1,000 published viral clones and other ImmuneACCESS disease sequences. TCRdb passed the public sequencing reads through fastp at Q25 and MiXCR, retaining productive beta sequences. All rows with the same CDR3 protein become a single entry with the most common DNA and genes. TCRdb assigned the V and J calls; the authors' analysis was not used. This sample is represented by 150,000 to 200,000 distinct CDR3 sequences; around nine tenths of them were singletons. Clones ranked in the top ten supply about 0.1% of the sample.

Peripheral blood CD8+ and CD4+ T cells from healthy donors, Susac syndrome patients and multiple sclerosis patients were profiled using high-throughput TCR beta sequencing. Susac syndrome patients met recently defined diagnostic criteria for definite or probable disease. Bulk CD8+ and CD4+ T cells were purified by magnetic negative isolation, whereas CD8+ TEMRA cells were enriched by FACS. Blood was drawn into EDTA tubes, processed within 24 hours, and PBMCs were isolated by density gradient centrifugation. PBMCs destined for TCR sequencing were cryopreserved in liquid nitrogen and later thawed in a 37 °C water bath. The sorted or isolated CD4+, CD8+ and CD8+ TEMRA cells had a purity of 90% or higher.

Sequencing was carried out using CD4+ T cells from PBMCs. The chain uses TRBV3-1 and TRBJ1-2, with 7 bases matching TRBD1. The receptor was derived from a human donor with Susac syndrome. Here the CDR3 is given as CASSTTGIYGYTF. The DNA sequence is given as TGTGCCAGCAGCACGACAGGGATCTATGGCTACACCTTC. The reference TRBV3-1 and TRBJ1-2 proteins fill in what lies around the CDR3, so the full variable domain reads DTAVSQTPKYLVTQMGNDKSIKCEQNLGHDTMYWYKQDSKKFLKIMFSYNNKELIINETVPNRFSPKSPDKAHLNLHINSLELGDSAVYFCASSTTGIYGYTFGSGTRLTVV.